This TCR beta chain was retrieved from a study of a mutant IDH1 vaccine in newly diagnosed glioma. Looking at the study overall: Beginning 4-6 weeks after radiotherapy alone, or with temozolomide cycles, vaccination took place. Of the patients given treatment, approximately 60% were male and approximately 40% were female, and a mean age of about 44 years was recorded. Study-level results: Vaccine-induced immune responses occurred in under 95% of patients.

TCRdb's table, derived via immunoSEQ multiplex PCR, lists solely in-frame clones and lacks some. The profile shows over 50,000 clones, around 89% of them singletons. Concerning this clone itself: As yet, its antigen is unknown.

The sample's time point: week 5, during vaccination. The vaccine gave 300 ug of a 20-mer mutant IDH1 peptide subcutaneously per dose. Germline assignment: CDR1 LGHNA and CDR2 YSLEER. This CDR3 comprises 16 residues. V lost 0 bases to trimming and J lost 4 bases, with 14 bases between them. The source of this sequence is a woman between 35 and 50 years old with glioma. The chain uses TRBV4-3 and TRBJ2-3; D call uncertain. The material was PBMCs, obtained from a glioma patient whose treatment included an IDH1 peptide vaccine. The CDR3 DNA follows: TGCGCCAGCAGCCAAGAGGCTTTCGGCGGCGCAGATACGCAGTATTTT. It encodes CASSQEAFGGADTQYF.